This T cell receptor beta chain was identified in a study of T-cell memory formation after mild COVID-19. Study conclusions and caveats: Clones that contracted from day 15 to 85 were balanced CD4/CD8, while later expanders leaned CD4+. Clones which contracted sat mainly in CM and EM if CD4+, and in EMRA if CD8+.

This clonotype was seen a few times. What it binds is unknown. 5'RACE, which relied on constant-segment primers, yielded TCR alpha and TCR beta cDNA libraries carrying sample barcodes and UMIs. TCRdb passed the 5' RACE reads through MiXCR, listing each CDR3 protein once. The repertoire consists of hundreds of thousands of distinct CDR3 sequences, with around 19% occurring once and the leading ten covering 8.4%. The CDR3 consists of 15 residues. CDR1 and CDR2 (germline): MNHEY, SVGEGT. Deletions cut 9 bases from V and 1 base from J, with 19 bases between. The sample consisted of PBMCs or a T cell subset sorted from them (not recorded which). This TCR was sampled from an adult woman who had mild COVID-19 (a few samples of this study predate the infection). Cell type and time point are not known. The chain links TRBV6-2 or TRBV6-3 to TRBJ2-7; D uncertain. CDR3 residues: CASLDKKTSSYEQYF. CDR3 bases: TGTGCCAGTTTGGATAAAAAAACTTCTTCCTACGAGCAGTACTTC.